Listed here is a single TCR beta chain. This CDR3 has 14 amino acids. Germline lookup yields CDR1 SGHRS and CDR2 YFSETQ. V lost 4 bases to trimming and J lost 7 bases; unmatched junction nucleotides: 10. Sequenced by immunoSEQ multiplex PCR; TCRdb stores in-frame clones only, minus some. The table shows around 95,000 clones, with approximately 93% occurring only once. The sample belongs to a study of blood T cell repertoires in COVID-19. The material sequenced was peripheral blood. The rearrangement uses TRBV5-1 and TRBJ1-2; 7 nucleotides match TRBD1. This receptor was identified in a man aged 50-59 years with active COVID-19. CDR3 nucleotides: TGCGCCAGCAGCCCCGGTGGAGGGGGCGGTGGCTACACCTTC. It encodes CASSPGGGGGGYTF.